The T cell receptor (beta chain) described here comes from a study of CD8 T cells in ankylosing spondylitis. Germline loops: CDR1 SGHNT, CDR2 YENEEA. CDR3 length: 15 amino acids. The J segment lost 4 bases and the V segment lost 5 bases, leaving 6 bases of the junction unmatched. With respect to this clonotype: Its target is not known.

Quantitative 5'-RACE with molecular barcodes was used to make the TCR beta libraries. TCRdb fed the 5' RACE reads into MiXCR, producing one record per CDR3 protein. Among about 66,000 distinct CDR3 sequences, under 7.5% were seen once, and the ten largest hold about 4.6%. Study conclusions and caveats: Researchers report that disease-linked clones proved CD8+ and relatively rare in peripheral blood. Ankylosing spondylitis blood appeared to carry a characteristic TCR beta motif of several highly homologous variants.

The sequencing input was synovial fluid, either unsorted or a sorted T cell fraction (not recorded which). J is TRBJ2-7 and V is TRBV11-3; 12 bases are shared with TRBD2. The sequence was collected from a male donor with ankylosing spondylitis. The CDR3 DNA follows: TGTGCCAGCAGCCCCGGACTAGCGGGAAGATACGAGCAGTACTTC. Residues: CASSPGLAGRYEQYF. Complete variable domain (other parts from reference TRBV11-3 and TRBJ2-7): EAGVVQSPRYKIIEKKQPVAFWCNPISGHNTLYWYLQNLGQGPELLIRYENEEAVDDSQLPKDRFSAERLKGVDSTLKIQPAELGDSAVYLCASSPGLAGRYEQYFGPGTRLTVT.